These T cell receptor beta chains were read from a single sample in a study of neurological immune-mediated disorders. Via MiXCR, TCRdb re-called the 5' RACE reads, giving one row per CDR3 protein. Of some 24,000 distinct CDR3 sequences listed, over 6.5% were seen once; the top ten hold 4.5% to 5%. The sequenced sample consisted of PBMCs. The receptors were sampled from a woman in her 40s in good health. CDR3s include the opening cysteine and the closing phenylalanine or tryptophan. The D gene is left open where the match is weak. Some rows mark clone size as missing; the rest say once, few, many or name a class of expanded clone.

CDR3 length	clone size	J gene	V gene	D gene	CDR3 DNA	CDR3 protein
13	many	TRBJ1-3	TRBV15	NA	TGTGCCACCAGTCGCGACACCGGAAACACCATATATTTT	CATSRDTGNTIYF
16	many	TRBJ2-7	TRBV20-1	TRBD2	TGCAGTGCCCCATCATTGATACTAGCGGGAGCCTACGAGCAGTACTTC	CSAPSLILAGAYEQYF
14	NA	TRBJ2-5	TRBV5-1	NA	TGCGCCAGCAGCGCCATAGAGTACAAAGAGACCCAGTACTTC	CASSAIEYKETQYF
15	NA	TRBJ2-1	TRBV6-2/TRBV6-3	TRBD1	TGTGCCAGCAGCCGCTTGAGGACAGGGTCCAATGAGCAGTTCTTC	CASSRLRTGSNEQFF
12	many	TRBJ2-5	TRBV12-3/TRBV12-4	NA	TGTGCCAGCAGTTTCCGTCAAGAGACCCAGTACTTC	CASSFRQETQYF
15	few	TRBJ2-1	TRBV12-3/TRBV12-4	TRBD1	TGTGCCAGCAGTTCTCGACAGGGGGCTAACAATGAGCAGTTCTTC	CASSSRQGANNEQFF
17	NA	TRBJ2-5	TRBV3-1	TRBD2	TGTGCCAGCAGCTCCCGCGGACTAGCGGGAGGGCCTGAGACCCAGTACTTC	CASSSRGLAGGPETQYF
13	many	TRBJ2-1	TRBV20-1	NA	TGCAGTGCTAGAGGGGGTCGGTCGGACACGGCGTTCTTC	CSARGGRSDTAFF
14	many	TRBJ2-5	TRBV28	TRBD1	TGTGCCAGCAGTACCGGGGACAGGCTGGAGACCCAGTACTTC	CASSTGDRLETQYF
14	many	TRBJ1-1	TRBV5-1	NA	TGCGCCAGCAGCTTGGATCCCCGAGGGACTGAAGCTTTCTTT	CASSLDPRGTEAFF
15	many	TRBJ1-5	TRBV19	NA	TGTGCCAGTACCTCGGAACCTGATAGCAATCAGCCCCAGCATTTT	CASTSEPDSNQPQHF
16	many	TRBJ2-3	TRBV5-1	NA	TGCGCCAGCAGCTTGGGACTAGGGTTCGGCACAGATACGCAGTATTTT	CASSLGLGFGTDTQYF
14	NA	TRBJ1-4	TRBV9	NA	TGTGCCAGCACCCCAGGACAGAGTAATGAAAAACTGTTTTTT	CASTPGQSNEKLFF
12	many	TRBJ2-1	TRBV20-1	TRBD2	TGCAGTGCCGCGCTAGCGGACAATGAGCAGTTCTTC	CSAALADNEQFF